A single sample is the source of the 16 T cell receptor beta chains below, sequenced in a study of T cells in Graves' hyperthyroidism and ophthalmopathy. TCR beta CDR3 regions were amplified from RNA transcripts. Carried out on the TCR CDR3, a first-round RT-PCR used the HTBI primer set. TCRdb re-called the multiplex PCR reads through MiXCR, storing one row per CDR3 protein. The sample has about 580,000 distinct CDR3 sequences, about half seen once. Specimen: peripheral blood or thyroid tissue (not recorded which). Every receptor here comes from a woman aged 18-29 years with Graves' hyperthyroidism.

The rearrangement uses TRBV20-1 and TRBJ1-4, with D maybe TRBD1 (5 bases). Trimming left V 1 base short and J 3 bases short, with 9 bases between. The germline V gene has CDR1 DFQATT and CDR2 SNEGSKA (reference sequence). The CDR3 length is 14 residues. The CDR3 spells CSARVGTPNEKLFF. The CDR3 DNA sequence: TGCAGTGCTAGAGTGGGGACCCCTAATGAAAAACTGTTTTTT.

The chain links TRBV7-9 to TRBJ1-1; D unclear. The V end lost 3 bases, the J end lost 10 bases, and 9 bases lay between the germline ends. Germline lookup yields CDR1 SEHNR and CDR2 FQNEAQ (reference sequence). The CDR3 is 11 residues long. The CDR3 spells CASSFSGPAFF. The CDR3 DNA reads as TGTGCCAGCAGCTTTTCAGGTCCAGCTTTCTTT. The variable domain in full, completed from reference TRBV7-9 and TRBJ1-1, reads DTGVSQNPRHKITKRGQNVTFRCDPISEHNRLYWYRQTLGQGPEFLTYFQNEAQLEKSRLLSDRFSAERPKGSFSTLEIQRTEQGDSAMYLCASSFSGPAFFGQGTRLTVV.

This clonotype was counted many times. The chain employs TRBV5-8 and TRBJ2-7, with a tentative D call TRBD2 (6 bases). CDR3 size: 15 residues. The V gene lost 0 bases and the J gene lost 7 bases, with 17 bases spanning the gap. The germline V gene encodes CDR1 SGHTS and CDR2 YDEGEE. CDR3 sequence (DNA): TGTGCCAGCAGCTTGGAGGCGGGGTCCCTCCCTGAGCAGTACTTC. Protein sequence: CASSLEAGSLPEQYF.

The V and J genes are TRBV5-1 and TRBJ2-7; 9 bases line up with TRBD2. Germline-derived CDR1 and CDR2 are SGHRS and YFSETQ. Trimming at V came to 3 bases and at J to 1 base, leaving 5 bases not matched to a gene. The CDR3 runs to 15 residues. This CDR3 is CASSSPSGGSYEQYF. CDR3 in DNA: TGCGCCAGCAGCTCCCCAAGCGGGGGGTCCTACGAGCAGTACTTC.

Remarks on this clonotype: A much larger clone differs by one base, so this may be a read error. This chain joins TRBV5-4 and TRBJ1-5, with D possibly matching TRBD1 (5 bases). Looked up from germline, CDR1 is SGHNT and CDR2 is YYREEE (reference sequence). Between the trimmed V and J ends, which lost 2 bases and 2 bases, there was a span of 14 bases. The CDR3 consists of 16 residues. The DNA for the CDR3 is TGTGCCAGCAGCTTCGGGGGGACGGGTGGCAATCAGCCCCAGCATTTT. Amino acid sequence: CASSFGGTGGNQPQHF.

The rearrangement joins TRBV20-1 to TRBJ2-5; 13 bases align to TRBD2. Germline assignment: CDR1 DFQATT and CDR2 SNEGSKA (reference sequence). The CDR3 totals 21 residues. The V gene end was trimmed by 0 bases and the J gene end by 2 bases; junction bases not matched to a gene: 18. The CDR3 sequence is CSARDSQGQSGTSGVQETQYF. In DNA form, the CDR3 reads TGCAGTGCTAGAGATAGCCAGGGGCAATCCGGGACTAGCGGGGTTCAAGAGACCCAGTACTTC.

This clonotype occurred a few times. The chain links TRBV6-5 to TRBJ1-4; D is ambiguous. Trimming cost V 4 bases and J 0 bases, with 9 bases left between them. The CDR3 extends over 15 amino acids. CDR1 is MNHEY, CDR2 SVGAGI, per germline. The CDR3 loop is CASSFTDPTNEKLFF. For the CDR3, the DNA is TGTGCCAGCAGTTTCACAGATCCAACTAATGAAAAACTGTTTTTT.

The CDR3 bases are TGTGCCAGCAGTTACTCGTCTAGCGGGAATAGCTACGAGCAGTACTTC. It yields the protein CASSYSSSGNSYEQYF. This sequence joins TRBV7-3 and TRBJ2-7; 9 nucleotides line up with TRBD2. The CDR3 spans 16 residues. The germline V gene has CDR1 SGHTA and CDR2 FQGTGA. V gave up 6 bases and J gave up 3 bases; unmatched junction bases: 12.

The chain uses TRBV20-1 and TRBJ1-2; 11 nucleotides line up with TRBD1. There are 12 residues in the CDR3. Looked up from germline, CDR1 is DFQATT and CDR2 is SNEGSKA (reference sequence). The J segment lost 7 bases and the V segment lost 6 bases, leaving 4 bases of the junction unmatched. CDR3 nucleotide sequence: TGCAGTGCCCAGGGACAGGGGGGTGGCTACACCTTC. Protein sequence: CSAQGQGGGYTF.

The rearrangement joins TRBV20-1 to TRBJ2-5; possibly TRBD1 for D (5 bases). The germline V gene has CDR1 DFQATT and CDR2 SNEGSKA (reference sequence). V lost 5 bases, J lost 2 bases, and 9 bases lay in between. The length of the CDR3 is 12 residues. CDR3 protein: CSAGSGQETQYF. In DNA form, the CDR3 reads TGCAGTGCTGGTTCAGGGCAAGAGACCCAGTACTTC.

CDR3 nucleotide sequence: TGTGCCAGCAGTAGCGGGATTTATTCAGATACGCAGTATTTT. As protein: CASSSGIYSDTQYF. V gene TRBV2 combines with J gene TRBJ2-3; 7 nucleotides agree with TRBD2. The germline gives CDR1 SNHLY, CDR2 FYNNEI. The CDR3 runs 14 residues. The trim removed 5 bases at V and 4 bases at J, leaving 6 bases unmatched.

The chain joins TRBV19 to TRBJ1-2, with D unresolved. Germline CDR1 LNHDA, CDR2 SQIVND (reference sequence). V lost 5 bases, J lost 4 bases, and 17 bases lay in between. There are 15 residues in the CDR3. CDR3 DNA: TGTGCCAGTAGTGGACCTAGCGGGAGACTCTATGGCTACACCTTC. Amino acids: CASSGPSGRLYGYTF.

There are many counts of this clonotype. The chain carries TRBV12-3 or TRBV12-4 and TRBJ1-5; D gene unclear. This CDR3 is built from 13 residues. Trimming shortened V by 6 bases and J by 6 bases, and 12 bases separated the two germline ends. The CDR3 protein is CASSSRYGQPQHF. CDR3 bases: TGTGCCAGCAGCAGCCGATACGGTCAGCCCCAGCATTTT.

This clonotype was seen ten or more times. CDR3 loop: CASSPPGTDTGELFF. CDR3 sequence (DNA): TGTGCCAGCAGTCCCCCCGGGACGGACACCGGGGAGCTGTTTTTT. The rearrangement uses TRBV12-3 or TRBV12-4 and TRBJ2-2; the D call may be TRBD1 or TRBD2 (5 bases each). V shed 5 bases and J shed 3 bases, with 13 bases lying between them. The CDR3 totals 15 residues.

J is TRBJ2-7 and V is TRBV20-1; 10 bases agree with TRBD2. Germline CDR1 reads DFQATT; CDR2 reads SNEGSKA (reference sequence). The CDR3 extends over 12 amino acids. The trim removed 7 bases at V and 4 bases at J, leaving 4 bases unmatched. CDR3 protein: CSVAGGKYEQYF. The DNA of the CDR3 is TGCAGTGTAGCGGGAGGTAAATACGAGCAGTACTTC.

This clonotype was counted at least ten times. This chain's CDR3 is CASSGLALPYEQYF. CDR3 bases: TGTGCCAGCAGTGGACTAGCGCTCCCCTACGAGCAGTACTTC. The V call is TRBV5-8, the J call TRBJ2-7; 9 positions match TRBD2. V trimming: 5 bases; J trimming: 2 bases; junction bases outside the gene matches: 5. This CDR3 has 14 amino acids. CDR1 and CDR2 (germline): SGHTS, YDEGEE.